This T cell receptor (beta chain) emerged from a study of blood T cells in healthy people across ages. For the second PCR, which ran for 7 to 11 cycles, a sample-barcoded 5' primer and a J-beta primer mix were used. TCRdb reanalysed the 5' RACE reads using MiXCR and keeps one entry per CDR3 protein. Among some 290,000 distinct CDR3 sequences, roughly 29% were seen once, and the ten largest hold approximately 29%. V trimming: 3 bases; J trimming: 0 bases; junction bases outside the gene matches: 8. There are 17 residues in the CDR3. The germline V gene has CDR1 SEHNR and CDR2 FQNEAQ (reference sequence). This clonotype was recorded many times. The antigen is not known. General study findings and limits: Older age coincided with a roughly linear decline in TCR beta diversity per million T cells. A strong correlation was found between TCR beta diversity and the percentage of naive T cells. Unsorted PBMCs ruled out conclusive naive versus antigen-experienced comparison.

The sequenced sample consisted of blood. The receptor was isolated from a woman aged 70-85 years in good health. This rearrangement joins TRBV7-9 to TRBJ2-3, with TRBD2 matching over 8 bases. The CDR3 sequence is CASSFAGSGRSTDTQYF. The CDR3 DNA reads TGTGCCAGCAGCTTCGCGGGCAGCGGGAGAAGCACAGATACGCAGTATTTT.